This T cell receptor beta chain is drawn from a study of T cell repertoires in cytomegalovirus infection. From the reads, TCRdb called clonotypes with MiXCR, one entry per CDR3 protein. The data contain 560,000 or so distinct CDR3 sequences, 16% of them singletons. There are many counts of this clonotype. Germline CDR1 is LNHDA and CDR2 is SQIVND (reference sequence). V was cut by 1 base and J by 2 bases, with 18 bases left in between. The CDR3 contains 19 residues. The source of this sequence is a human donor in good health (CMV status not recorded). Some clones in this sample may be carry-over from other donors' samples. The V call is TRBV19, the J call TRBJ2-6; D gene ambiguous. The sequencing input was CD8+ T cells from PBMCs. The CDR3 sequence is CASSIARRPQEAGANVLTF. CDR3 coding DNA: TGTGCCAGTAGTATAGCCCGTCGTCCCCAAGAAGCTGGGGCCAACGTCCTGACTTTC.